The 2 T cell receptor beta chains below were found in one sample sequenced in a study of response to subunit inactivated influenza vaccine (dated by TCRdb to 2017 to 2018). Libraries were made using RT-PCR. The instrument was an Illumina HiSeq 2500. TCRdb reprocessing: public reads trimmed at Q25 with fastp, clones called with MiXCR, in-frame beta chains kept. One record per CDR3 amino acid sequence lists the most common genes and DNA. This sample has under 550,000 distinct CDR3 sequences in its table, and less than 8% of those were observed once. Together, the top ten hold 10% to 15% of the sample. This material consisted of PBMCs from blood, taken around 25 months after vaccination. These TCRs come from a man between 50 and 69 years old who received an inactivated influenza vaccine. Donor details come from another sample of the same person, matched by shared clones.

The J gene is TRBJ2-4, the V gene TRBV15; TRBD1 matches at 9 bases. With V trimmed by 5 bases and J by 13 bases, 18 bases remained unmatched. The CDR3 is 16 residues long. Germline values: CDR1 LNHNV, CDR2 YYDKDF (reference sequence). The CDR3 loop reads CATSAGSPGQGVRQYF. The CDR3 DNA reads TGTGCCACCAGCGCAGGAAGTCCGGGACAGGGAGTAAGGCAGTACTTC.

V is TRBV7-6 and J is TRBJ2-7; D uncertain. CDR3 length: 14 residues. Trimming removed 1 base at V and 6 bases at J, with 13 bases between. Germline lookup yields CDR1 SGHVS and CDR2 FNYEAQ. CDR3 nucleotide sequence: TGTGCCAGCAGCTTAGAGGGTGGTTCGGGCGAGCAGTACTTC. Residues: CASSLEGGSGEQYF.